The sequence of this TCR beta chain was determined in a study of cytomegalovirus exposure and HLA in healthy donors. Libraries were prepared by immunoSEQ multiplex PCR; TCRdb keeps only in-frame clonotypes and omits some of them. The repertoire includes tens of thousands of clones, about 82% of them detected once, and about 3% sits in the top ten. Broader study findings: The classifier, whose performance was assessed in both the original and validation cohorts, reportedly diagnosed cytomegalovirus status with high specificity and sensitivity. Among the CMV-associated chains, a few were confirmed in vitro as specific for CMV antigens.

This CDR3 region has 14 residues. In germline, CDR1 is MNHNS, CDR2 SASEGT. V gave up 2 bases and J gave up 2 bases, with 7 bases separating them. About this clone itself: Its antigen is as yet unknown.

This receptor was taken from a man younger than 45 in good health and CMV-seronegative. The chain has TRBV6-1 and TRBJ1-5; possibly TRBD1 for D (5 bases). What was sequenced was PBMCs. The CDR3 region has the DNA TGTGCCAGCAGTGAACTCAGGGGCAATCAGCCCCAGCATTTT. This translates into CASSELRGNQPQHF.